Listed below are T cell receptor beta chains from one sample, sequenced in a study of cytomegalovirus exposure and HLA in healthy donors. Sequencing used immunoSEQ multiplex PCR; TCRdb keeps in-frame clones, though not all of them. The data hold over 85,000 clones, with roughly 83% observed a single time. Sequenced input: PBMCs. All receptors come from a woman under 30 in good health and CMV-seropositive. Both conserved end residues are part of each CDR3. A D gene is named only where the DNA matches it firmly. Expanded clones are given a class, and other clones once, few, many or no size at all.

j_call: TRBJ2-3; clone_size: .; d_call: TRBD1; v_call: TRBV14; cdr3_nt: TGTGCCAGCAGTCGTACTCCGGGACAGGGGAGCACAGATACGCAGTATTTT; cdr3_aa: CASSRTPGQGSTDTQYF
j_call: TRBJ2-7; clone_size: once; d_call: TRBD2; v_call: TRBV7-3; cdr3_nt: TGTGCCAGCAGCCCCCACGGGACTACCCTTGAGCAGTACTTC; cdr3_aa: CASSPHGTTLEQYF
j_call: TRBJ1-4; clone_size: .; d_call: .; v_call: TRBV11-2; cdr3_nt: TGTGCCAGCACCGAACAGGGTGGGGGTGAAAAACTGTTTTTT; cdr3_aa: CASTEQGGGEKLFF
j_call: TRBJ2-7; clone_size: .; d_call: .; v_call: TRBV6-5; cdr3_nt: TGTGCCAGCAGTTATAATCGGGGAAGCCACGAGCAGTACTTC; cdr3_aa: CASSYNRGSHEQYF
j_call: TRBJ2-2; clone_size: .; d_call: TRBD2; v_call: TRBV5-4; cdr3_nt: TGTGCCAGCAGCCGCGGGACTAGCGGGGGTAACACCGGGGAGCTGTTTTTT; cdr3_aa: CASSRGTSGGNTGELFF
j_call: TRBJ1-2; clone_size: .; d_call: TRBD1; v_call: TRBV5-4; cdr3_nt: TGTGCCAGCAGACCGGGACAGGGGAACTATGGCTACACCTTC; cdr3_aa: CASRPGQGNYGYTF
j_call: TRBJ1-2; clone_size: .; d_call: .; v_call: TRBV19; cdr3_nt: TGTGCCACCGGACAGAACTATGGCTACACCTTC; cdr3_aa: CATGQNYGYTF
j_call: TRBJ1-4; clone_size: .; d_call: .; v_call: TRBV5-1; cdr3_nt: TGCGCCAGCAGCCCACGGGACACCCGAGGGGAAAAACTGTTTTTT; cdr3_aa: CASSPRDTRGEKLFF
j_call: TRBJ1-5; clone_size: .; d_call: .; v_call: TRBV7-8; cdr3_nt: TGTGCCAGCAGCTTAGCAGGACAGAGTAATCAGCCCCAGCATTTT; cdr3_aa: CASSLAGQSNQPQHF
j_call: TRBJ1-6; clone_size: .; d_call: .; v_call: TRBV7-2; cdr3_nt: TGTGCCAGCAGCGGAAGGCGGCGGGGGGCAGGATCACCCCTCCACTTT; cdr3_aa: CASSGRRRGAGSPLHF
j_call: TRBJ1-2; clone_size: once; d_call: .; v_call: TRBV5-4; cdr3_nt: TGTGCCAGCAGCTCCCCAGAGGAATCTAACTATGGCTACACCTTC; cdr3_aa: CASSSPEESNYGYTF
j_call: TRBJ1-2; clone_size: .; d_call: TRBD1; v_call: TRBV19; cdr3_nt: TGTGCCAGTAGCCCACGGGACCGGGACAGGAAGTATGGCTACACCTTC; cdr3_aa: CASSPRDRDRKYGYTF
j_call: TRBJ1-2; clone_size: once; d_call: TRBD1; v_call: TRBV28; cdr3_nt: TGTGCCAGCAGCTCGACAGGGTGGGGCTATGGCTACACCTTC; cdr3_aa: CASSSTGWGYGYTF
j_call: TRBJ2-3; clone_size: .; d_call: TRBD2; v_call: TRBV7-9; cdr3_nt: TGTGCCAGCAGCTTTGGGATTAGCGGGGGGGCATCGTATACGCAGTATTTT; cdr3_aa: CASSFGISGGASYTQYF
j_call: TRBJ2-1; clone_size: .; d_call: TRBD2; v_call: TRBV12-5; cdr3_nt: TGTGCTAGTGGCTTAGGGACTAGCGGGGAGTCCTACAATGAGCAGTTCTTC; cdr3_aa: CASGLGTSGESYNEQFF
j_call: TRBJ1-2; clone_size: .; d_call: TRBD1; v_call: TRBV5-1; cdr3_nt: TGCGCCAGCAGCTTAGGGACAGGGGGATCCTATGGCTACACCTTC; cdr3_aa: CASSLGTGGSYGYTF
j_call: TRBJ2-3; clone_size: once; d_call: TRBD1; v_call: TRBV30; cdr3_nt: TGTGCCTGGAGTTTCCCGGGACAGGGGGCATATACGCAGTATTTT; cdr3_aa: CAWSFPGQGAYTQYF
j_call: TRBJ1-3; clone_size: .; d_call: .; v_call: TRBV27; cdr3_nt: TGTGCCAGCAGTGTCACCCTAAACCCTCTGGGCGGAAACACCATATATTTT; cdr3_aa: CASSVTLNPLGGNTIYF
j_call: TRBJ2-3; clone_size: .; d_call: TRBD1; v_call: TRBV5-6; cdr3_nt: TGTGCCAGCAGCTTCAGGGGACAGCCTAGCACAGATACGCAGTATTTT; cdr3_aa: CASSFRGQPSTDTQYF
j_call: TRBJ1-2; clone_size: once; d_call: .; v_call: TRBV5-1; cdr3_nt: TGCGCCAGCAGCCCGGACAGTAACTATGGCTACACCTTC; cdr3_aa: CASSPDSNYGYTF
j_call: TRBJ1-1; clone_size: .; d_call: .; v_call: TRBV6-5; cdr3_nt: TGTGCCAGCAGTTACTCCTCAGGCGTCCCTGAAGCTTTCTTT; cdr3_aa: CASSYSSGVPEAFF
j_call: TRBJ2-7; clone_size: .; d_call: .; v_call: TRBV15; cdr3_nt: TGTGCCACCAGCAGGGAGCGAGGAACGACCTACGAGCAGTACTTC; cdr3_aa: CATSRERGTTYEQYF
j_call: TRBJ2-1; clone_size: .; d_call: TRBD2; v_call: TRBV6-1; cdr3_nt: TGTGCCAGCAGTGAACTAGCGGGGGGGAGTAATGAGCAGTTCTTC; cdr3_aa: CASSELAGGSNEQFF
j_call: TRBJ2-1; clone_size: .; d_call: TRBD2; v_call: TRBV9; cdr3_nt: TGTGCCAGCAGCGCCCGGGGGGGAGGACTAGAAGACCCTGAGCAGTTCTTC; cdr3_aa: CASSARGGGLEDPEQFF
j_call: TRBJ1-2; clone_size: .; d_call: .; v_call: TRBV4-3; cdr3_nt: TGCGCCAGCAGCCAAGACAGGCACTTCTATGGCTACACCTTC; cdr3_aa: CASSQDRHFYGYTF
j_call: TRBJ2-7; clone_size: .; d_call: TRBD1; v_call: TRBV5-6; cdr3_nt: TGTGCCAGCAGCGGGGGGACAGGGGGCGCGTACGAGCAGTACTTC; cdr3_aa: CASSGGTGGAYEQYF
j_call: TRBJ2-3; clone_size: .; d_call: .; v_call: TRBV27; cdr3_nt: TGTGCCAGCAGTTTATCCCGGACAGTCCCAGATACGCAGTATTTT; cdr3_aa: CASSLSRTVPDTQYF
j_call: TRBJ1-1; clone_size: .; d_call: .; v_call: TRBV7-3; cdr3_nt: TGTGCCAGCAGCCTGCAGGGTGACACTGAAGCTTTCTTT; cdr3_aa: CASSLQGDTEAFF
j_call: TRBJ1-5; clone_size: .; d_call: .; v_call: TRBV6-5; cdr3_nt: TGTGCCAGCAGTTACTCGAGGGGGAATCAGCCCCAGCATTTT; cdr3_aa: CASSYSRGNQPQHF
j_call: TRBJ2-3; clone_size: .; d_call: .; v_call: TRBV30; cdr3_nt: TGTGCCTGGAGTGTCTCGTTAGATACGCAGTATTTT; cdr3_aa: CAWSVSLDTQYF
j_call: TRBJ2-5; clone_size: .; d_call: TRBD1; v_call: TRBV7-2; cdr3_nt: TGTGCCAGCAGCCTCTGGACAGGGGGCGAAGAGACCCAGTACTTC; cdr3_aa: CASSLWTGGEETQYF
j_call: TRBJ2-1; clone_size: .; d_call: .; v_call: TRBV6-4; cdr3_nt: TGTGCCAGCAGCTTACAGGGAAGCTCCTACAATGAGCAGTTCTTC; cdr3_aa: CASSLQGSSYNEQFF
j_call: TRBJ2-7; clone_size: .; d_call: TRBD2; v_call: TRBV28; cdr3_nt: TGTGCCAGCACCACCCGGGGGGGGAGCTCCTACGAGCAGTACTTC; cdr3_aa: CASTTRGGSSYEQYF
j_call: TRBJ1-5; clone_size: once; d_call: .; v_call: TRBV7-8; cdr3_nt: TGTGCCAGCAGCTTAAGACTAAGCAATCAGCCCCAGCATTTT; cdr3_aa: CASSLRLSNQPQHF
j_call: TRBJ2-2; clone_size: .; d_call: TRBD2; v_call: TRBV6-4; cdr3_nt: TGTGCCAGCAGTCGCAGTTTCGCGGGGGACACCGGGGAGCTGTTTTTT; cdr3_aa: CASSRSFAGDTGELFF
j_call: TRBJ1-6; clone_size: .; d_call: .; v_call: TRBV4-1; cdr3_nt: TGCGCCAGCAGCCAAGACTTGTCTTTCAATTCACCCCTCCACTTT; cdr3_aa: CASSQDLSFNSPLHF
j_call: TRBJ1-1; clone_size: .; d_call: .; v_call: TRBV11-2; cdr3_nt: TGTGCCCGAGACAGGATGAACACTGAAGCTTTCTTT; cdr3_aa: CARDRMNTEAFF
j_call: TRBJ2-7; clone_size: .; d_call: .; v_call: TRBV28; cdr3_nt: TGTGCCAGCAGTTTAGGGGGGGCCAGCGAGCAGTACTTC; cdr3_aa: CASSLGGASEQYF
j_call: TRBJ1-6; clone_size: .; d_call: .; v_call: TRBV27; cdr3_nt: TGTGCCAGCAGTTTATCGAGAGGGTTGAATTCACCCCTCCACTTT; cdr3_aa: CASSLSRGLNSPLHF
j_call: TRBJ2-2; clone_size: .; d_call: .; v_call: TRBV10-3; cdr3_nt: TGTGCCATCAGTGATCAACTCCTCTGGGGAGCGTCGGTGGTTAGTGGGAACGCCGGGGAGCTGTTTTTT; cdr3_aa: CAISDQLLWGASVVSGNAGELFF
j_call: TRBJ2-3; clone_size: .; d_call: .; v_call: TRBV5-1; cdr3_nt: TGCGCCAGCAGCGCGAGGGGCGGAGGGCGCGGCCCAGATACGCAGTATTTT; cdr3_aa: CASSARGGGRGPDTQYF
j_call: TRBJ2-3; clone_size: .; d_call: .; v_call: TRBV5-4; cdr3_nt: TGTGCCAGCAGCCCACGAAGTAGCGGCTTAGATACGCAGTATTTT; cdr3_aa: CASSPRSSGLDTQYF
j_call: TRBJ1-1; clone_size: .; d_call: TRBD1; v_call: TRBV19; cdr3_nt: TGTGCCAGTAGCGCCCGGGACAGTCGAGGGACTGAAGCTTTCTTT; cdr3_aa: CASSARDSRGTEAFF
j_call: TRBJ2-6; clone_size: .; d_call: .; v_call: TRBV15; cdr3_nt: TGTGCCACCAGCAGTTTAATGGCATCTCCAGTCCTCAACTCTGGGGCCAACGTCCTGACTTTC; cdr3_aa: CATSSLMASPVLNSGANVLTF
j_call: TRBJ1-4; clone_size: .; d_call: TRBD1; v_call: TRBV15; cdr3_nt: TGTGCCACTGCCGCCAACAGGGGTGGCGAAAAACTGTTTTTT; cdr3_aa: CATAANRGGEKLFF
j_call: TRBJ1-6; clone_size: few; d_call: TRBD1; v_call: TRBV14; cdr3_nt: TGTGCCAGCAGCCAAGTAGGAGGGGGCGGTAATTCACCCCTCCACTTT; cdr3_aa: CASSQVGGGGNSPLHF
j_call: TRBJ2-1; clone_size: .; d_call: .; v_call: TRBV10-1; cdr3_nt: TGCGCCAGCAGTGAGGTACAGCGGAGCTCCTACAATGAGCAGTTCTTC; cdr3_aa: CASSEVQRSSYNEQFF
j_call: TRBJ1-4; clone_size: .; d_call: TRBD1; v_call: TRBV11-2; cdr3_nt: TGTGCCAGCAGCCCCCGGACAGGGTTAAATGAAAAACTGTTTTTT; cdr3_aa: CASSPRTGLNEKLFF
j_call: TRBJ1-2; clone_size: .; d_call: TRBD1; v_call: TRBV5-1; cdr3_nt: TGCGCCAGCAGCCACCGGGACAGGGAGGATGGCTACACCTTC; cdr3_aa: CASSHRDREDGYTF
j_call: TRBJ1-4; clone_size: .; d_call: TRBD1; v_call: TRBV7-6; cdr3_nt: TGTGCCAGCAGCAATCGGAGGGGACAGGGTAATGAAAAACTGTTTTTT; cdr3_aa: CASSNRRGQGNEKLFF
j_call: TRBJ1-1; clone_size: .; d_call: .; v_call: TRBV6-5; cdr3_nt: TGTGCCAGCAGTTACACGGGCAGGGCCACTGAAGCTTTCTTT; cdr3_aa: CASSYTGRATEAFF
j_call: TRBJ2-2; clone_size: .; d_call: TRBD1; v_call: TRBV6-5; cdr3_nt: TGTGCCAGCATCCCGACAGGGGACACCGGGGAGCTGTTTTTT; cdr3_aa: CASIPTGDTGELFF
j_call: TRBJ1-5; clone_size: .; d_call: .; v_call: TRBV30; cdr3_nt: TGTGCCTGGAATTTACAGGGCTTGGCGAATCAGCCCCAGCATTTT; cdr3_aa: CAWNLQGLANQPQHF
j_call: TRBJ2-1; clone_size: .; d_call: TRBD2; v_call: TRBV7-9; cdr3_nt: TGTGCCAGCAGCCCGCCAGGGACTAGCGGGGGGCTACGGTACAATGAGCAGTTCTTC; cdr3_aa: CASSPPGTSGGLRYNEQFF
j_call: TRBJ1-6; clone_size: .; d_call: .; v_call: TRBV4-1; cdr3_nt: TGCGCCAGCAGCCAACCCAAGAGCTCCTATAATTCACCCCTCCACTTT; cdr3_aa: CASSQPKSSYNSPLHF
j_call: TRBJ1-1; clone_size: .; d_call: TRBD1; v_call: TRBV5-4; cdr3_nt: TGTGCCAGCAGCAAGGGACAGATGATTACGCCGAACACTGAAGCTTTCTTT; cdr3_aa: CASSKGQMITPNTEAFF
j_call: TRBJ2-5; clone_size: once; d_call: TRBD2; v_call: TRBV13; cdr3_nt: TGTGCCAGCAGCTCGCGACTAGCGGGGGGGCCTGAGGGAGAGACCCAGTACTTC; cdr3_aa: CASSSRLAGGPEGETQYF